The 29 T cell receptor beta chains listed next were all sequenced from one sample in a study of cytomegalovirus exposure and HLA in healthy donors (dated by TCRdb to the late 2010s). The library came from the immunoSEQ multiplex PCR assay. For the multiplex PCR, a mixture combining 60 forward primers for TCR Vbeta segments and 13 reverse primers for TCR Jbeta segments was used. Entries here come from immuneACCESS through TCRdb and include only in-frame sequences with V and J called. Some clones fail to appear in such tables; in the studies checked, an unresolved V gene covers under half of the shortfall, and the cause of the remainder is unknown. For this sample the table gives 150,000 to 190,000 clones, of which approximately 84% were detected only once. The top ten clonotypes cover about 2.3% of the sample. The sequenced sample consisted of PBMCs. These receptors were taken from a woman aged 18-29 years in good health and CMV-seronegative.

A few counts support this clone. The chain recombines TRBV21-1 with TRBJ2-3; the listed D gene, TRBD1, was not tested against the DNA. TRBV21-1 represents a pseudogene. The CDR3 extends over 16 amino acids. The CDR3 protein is CASSPKKGVGTDTQYF. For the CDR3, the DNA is TGTGCCAGCAGCCCTAAAAAAGGGGTAGGGACAGATACGCAGTATTTT.

The CDR3 region is CASSLLVRKGVANTEAFF. The CDR3 region has the DNA TGTGCCAGCAGCTTATTGGTCCGAAAAGGGGTCGCGAACACTGAAGCTTTCTTT. V usage is TRBV7-2 and J usage is TRBJ1-1; tentative D call: TRBD1 (5 bases). Germline V gives CDR1 SGHTA, CDR2 FQGNSA. The V end lost 2 bases, the J end lost 1 base, and 20 bases lay between the germline ends. The CDR3 has 18 amino acids.

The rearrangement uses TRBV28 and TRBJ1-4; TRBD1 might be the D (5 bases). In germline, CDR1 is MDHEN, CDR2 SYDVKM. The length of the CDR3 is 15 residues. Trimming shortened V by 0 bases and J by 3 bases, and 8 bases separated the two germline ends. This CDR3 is CASSLWRGSNEKLFF. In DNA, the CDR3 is TGTGCCAGCAGTTTATGGCGGGGGTCTAATGAAAAACTGTTTTTT.

CDR3 protein: CAISWERGHGYTF. In nucleotides, the CDR3 is TGTGCCATCAGCTGGGAAAGGGGGCATGGCTACACCTTC. The chain is built from TRBV10-3 and TRBJ1-2, with 7 bases lining up with TRBD1. Germline V gene lookup returns CDR1 ENHRY and CDR2 SYGVKD. The CDR3 has 13 residues. V shed 6 bases and J 6 bases; nucleotides not matched to a gene: 7.

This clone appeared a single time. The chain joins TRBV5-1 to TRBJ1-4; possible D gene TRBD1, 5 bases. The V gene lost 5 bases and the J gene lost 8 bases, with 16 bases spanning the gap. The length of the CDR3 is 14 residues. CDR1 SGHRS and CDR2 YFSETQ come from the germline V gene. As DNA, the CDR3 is TGCGCCAGCAGGCGGGACGGAGGGGTCGAAAAACTGTTTTTT. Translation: CASRRDGGVEKLFF.

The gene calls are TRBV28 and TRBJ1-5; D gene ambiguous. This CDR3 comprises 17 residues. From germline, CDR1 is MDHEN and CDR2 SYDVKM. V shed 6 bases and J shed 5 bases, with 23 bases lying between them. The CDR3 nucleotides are TGTGCCAGCAGCACTTCCCGGGTCCTTCCCCGGGATCAGCCCCAGCATTTT. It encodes CASSTSRVLPRDQPQHF.

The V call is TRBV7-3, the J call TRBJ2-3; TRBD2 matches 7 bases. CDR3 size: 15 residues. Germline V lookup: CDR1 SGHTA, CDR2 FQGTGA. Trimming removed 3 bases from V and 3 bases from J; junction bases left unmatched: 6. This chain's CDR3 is CASSFGGGPTDTQYF. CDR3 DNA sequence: TGTGCCAGCAGCTTTGGGGGAGGGCCGACAGATACGCAGTATTTT.

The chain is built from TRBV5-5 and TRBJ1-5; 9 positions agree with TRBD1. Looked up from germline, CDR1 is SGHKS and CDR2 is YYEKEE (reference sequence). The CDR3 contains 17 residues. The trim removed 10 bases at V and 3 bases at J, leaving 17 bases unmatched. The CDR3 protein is CALASGQGISYNQPQHF. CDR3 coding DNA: TGTGCCTTAGCTTCAGGACAGGGGATTTCATACAATCAGCCCCAGCATTTT.

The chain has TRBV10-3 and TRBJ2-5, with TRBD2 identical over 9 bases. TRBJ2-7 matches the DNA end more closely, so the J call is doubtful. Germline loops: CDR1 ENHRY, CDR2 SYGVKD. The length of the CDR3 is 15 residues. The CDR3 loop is CAISDSGGNSYEQYF. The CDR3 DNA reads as TGTGCCATCAGTGACAGCGGGGGGAACTCCTACGAGCAGTACTTC.

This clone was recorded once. The CDR3 protein is CASSLGVQAYEQYF. DNA for the CDR3: TGTGCCAGCAGCTTAGGGGTACAGGCCTACGAGCAGTACTTC. The rearrangement joins TRBV7-6 to TRBJ2-7, with a weak D call TRBD1 (5 bases). The V end lost 1 base, the J end lost 2 bases, and 9 bases lay between the germline ends. There are 14 residues in the CDR3. Germline lookup yields CDR1 SGHVS and CDR2 FNYEAQ.

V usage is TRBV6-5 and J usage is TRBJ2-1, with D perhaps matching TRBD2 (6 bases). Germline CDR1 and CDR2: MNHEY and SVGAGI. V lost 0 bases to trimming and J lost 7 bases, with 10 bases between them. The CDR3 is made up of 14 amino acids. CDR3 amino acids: CASSYSRRENEQFF. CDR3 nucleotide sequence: TGTGCCAGCAGTTACTCGAGACGGGAGAATGAGCAGTTCTTC.

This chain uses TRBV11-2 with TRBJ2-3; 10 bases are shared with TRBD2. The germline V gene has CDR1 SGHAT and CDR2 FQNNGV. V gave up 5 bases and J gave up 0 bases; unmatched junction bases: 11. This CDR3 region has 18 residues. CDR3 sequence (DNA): TGTGCCAGCAGCCTCCTGAGGGGAGCGGGGGGGAGCACAGATACGCAGTATTTT. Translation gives CASSLLRGAGGSTDTQYF.

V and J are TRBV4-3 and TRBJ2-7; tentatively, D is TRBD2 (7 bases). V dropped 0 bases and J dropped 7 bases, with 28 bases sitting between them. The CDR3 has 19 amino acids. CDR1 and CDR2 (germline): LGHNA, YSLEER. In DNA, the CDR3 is TGCGCCAGCAGCCAAGATTTATTCGGGGGGAAGACGGGGGCGGGTGAGCAGTACTTC. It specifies CASSQDLFGGKTGAGEQYF.

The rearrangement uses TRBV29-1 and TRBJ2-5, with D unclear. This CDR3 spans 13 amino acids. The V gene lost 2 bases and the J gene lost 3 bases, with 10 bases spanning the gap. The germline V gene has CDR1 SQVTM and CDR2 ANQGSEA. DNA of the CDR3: TGCAGCGTTGAATTGTTGGAGAAAGAGACCCAGTACTTC. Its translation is CSVELLEKETQYF. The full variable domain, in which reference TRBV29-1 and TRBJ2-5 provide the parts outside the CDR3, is SAVISQKPSRDICQRGTSLTIQCQVDSQVTMMFWYRQQPGQSLTLIATANQGSEATYESGFVIDKFPISRPNLTFSTLTVSNMSPEDSSIYLCSVELLEKETQYFGPGTRLLVL.

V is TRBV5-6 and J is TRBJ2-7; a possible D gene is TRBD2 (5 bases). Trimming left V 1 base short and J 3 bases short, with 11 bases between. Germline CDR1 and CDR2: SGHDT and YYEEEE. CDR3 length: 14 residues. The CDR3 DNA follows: TGTGCCAGCAGCTTGTCAGCGGTGGACTACGAGCAGTACTTC. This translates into CASSLSAVDYEQYF.

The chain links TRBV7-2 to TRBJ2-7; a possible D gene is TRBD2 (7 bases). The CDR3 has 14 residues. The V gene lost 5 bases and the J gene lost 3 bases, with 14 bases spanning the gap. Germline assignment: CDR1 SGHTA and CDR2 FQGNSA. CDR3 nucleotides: TGTGCCAGCAGCCTAGGGGGGGGAAGCTACGAGCAGTACTTC. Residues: CASSLGGGSYEQYF.

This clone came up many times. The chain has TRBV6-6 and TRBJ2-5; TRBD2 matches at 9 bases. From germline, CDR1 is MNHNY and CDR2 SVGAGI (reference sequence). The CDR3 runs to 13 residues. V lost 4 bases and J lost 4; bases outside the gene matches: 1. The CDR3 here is CASSSTSGETQYF. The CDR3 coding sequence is TGTGCCAGCAGTTCGACTAGCGGAGAGACCCAGTACTTC.

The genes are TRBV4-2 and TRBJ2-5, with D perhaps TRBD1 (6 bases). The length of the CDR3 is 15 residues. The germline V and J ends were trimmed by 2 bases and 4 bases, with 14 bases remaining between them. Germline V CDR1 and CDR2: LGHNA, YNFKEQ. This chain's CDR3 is CASSQNLGAPETQYF. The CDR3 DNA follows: TGTGCCAGCAGCCAAAATCTGGGGGCCCCAGAGACCCAGTACTTC.

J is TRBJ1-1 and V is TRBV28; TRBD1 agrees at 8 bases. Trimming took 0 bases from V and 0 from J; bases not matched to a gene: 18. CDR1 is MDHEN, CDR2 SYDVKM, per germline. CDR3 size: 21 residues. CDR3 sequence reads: CASSLCIMCGQGAHMNTEAFF. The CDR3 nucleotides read TGTGCCAGCAGTTTATGCATTATGTGCGGACAGGGAGCTCATATGAACACTGAAGCTTTCTTT.

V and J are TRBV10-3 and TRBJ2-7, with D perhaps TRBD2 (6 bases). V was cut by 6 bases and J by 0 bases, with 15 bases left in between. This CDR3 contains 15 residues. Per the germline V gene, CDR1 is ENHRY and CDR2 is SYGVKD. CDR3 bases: TGTGCCATCAGGGGGGGACTTTCCGGCTCCTACGAGCAGTACTTC. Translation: CAIRGGLSGSYEQYF.

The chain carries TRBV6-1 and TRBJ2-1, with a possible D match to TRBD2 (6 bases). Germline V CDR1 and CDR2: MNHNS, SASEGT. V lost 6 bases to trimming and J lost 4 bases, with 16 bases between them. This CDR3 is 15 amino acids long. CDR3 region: CASSPRERRYNEQFF. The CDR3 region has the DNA TGTGCCAGCAGCCCCCGGGAGCGGAGGTACAATGAGCAGTTCTTC.

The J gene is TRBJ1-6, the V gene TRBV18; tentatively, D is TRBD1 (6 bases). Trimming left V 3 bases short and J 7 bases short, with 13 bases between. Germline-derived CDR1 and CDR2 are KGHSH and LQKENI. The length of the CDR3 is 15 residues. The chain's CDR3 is CASSPGAPGNSPLHF. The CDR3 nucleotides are TGTGCCAGCTCACCGGGGGCCCCGGGGAATTCACCCCTCCACTTT.

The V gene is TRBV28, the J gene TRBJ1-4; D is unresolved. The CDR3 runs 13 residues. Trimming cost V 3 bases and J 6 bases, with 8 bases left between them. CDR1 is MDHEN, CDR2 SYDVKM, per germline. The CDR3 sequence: CASSFTEDEKLFF. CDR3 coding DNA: TGTGCCAGCAGTTTTACGGAGGATGAAAAACTGTTTTTT.

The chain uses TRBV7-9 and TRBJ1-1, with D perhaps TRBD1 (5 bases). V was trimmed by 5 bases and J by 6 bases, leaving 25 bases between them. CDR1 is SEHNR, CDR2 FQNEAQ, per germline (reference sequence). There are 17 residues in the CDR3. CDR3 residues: CASSQGSVGQGKSEAFF. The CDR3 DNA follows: TGTGCCAGCAGCCAGGGATCTGTAGGGCAGGGTAAGTCTGAAGCTTTCTTT.

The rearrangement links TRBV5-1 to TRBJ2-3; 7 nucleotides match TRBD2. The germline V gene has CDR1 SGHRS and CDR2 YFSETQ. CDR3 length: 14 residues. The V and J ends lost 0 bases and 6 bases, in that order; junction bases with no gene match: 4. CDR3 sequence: CASSLAWGGDTQYF. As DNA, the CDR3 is TGCGCCAGCAGCTTGGCCTGGGGGGGGGATACGCAGTATTTT. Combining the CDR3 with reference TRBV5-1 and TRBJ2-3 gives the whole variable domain KAGVTQTPRYLIKTRGQQVTLSCSPISGHRSVSWYQQTPGQGLQFLFEYFSETQRNKGNFPGRFSGRQFSNSRSEMNVSTLELGDSALYLCASSLAWGGDTQYFGPGTRLTVL.

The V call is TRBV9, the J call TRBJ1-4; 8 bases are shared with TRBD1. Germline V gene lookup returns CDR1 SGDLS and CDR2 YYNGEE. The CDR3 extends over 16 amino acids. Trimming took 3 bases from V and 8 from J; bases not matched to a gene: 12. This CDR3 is CASSGMSGGGGEKLFF. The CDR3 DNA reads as TGTGCCAGCAGCGGGATGTCAGGGGGCGGGGGCGAAAAACTGTTTTTT.

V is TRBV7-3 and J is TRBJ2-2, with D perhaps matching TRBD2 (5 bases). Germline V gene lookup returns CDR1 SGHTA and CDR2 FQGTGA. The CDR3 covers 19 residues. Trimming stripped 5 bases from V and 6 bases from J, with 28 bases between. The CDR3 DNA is TGTGCCAGCAGCCCGCTGGTACTAGTACGAGACGAAGGTCCCGGGGAGCTGTTTTTT. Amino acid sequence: CASSPLVLVRDEGPGELFF.

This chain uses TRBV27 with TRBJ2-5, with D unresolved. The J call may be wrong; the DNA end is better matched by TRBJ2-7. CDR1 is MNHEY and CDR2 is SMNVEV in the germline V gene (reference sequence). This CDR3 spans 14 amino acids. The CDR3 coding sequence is TGTGCCAGCAGTTTATGGGCACACTCCTACGAGCAGTACTTC. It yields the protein CASSLWAHSYEQYF.

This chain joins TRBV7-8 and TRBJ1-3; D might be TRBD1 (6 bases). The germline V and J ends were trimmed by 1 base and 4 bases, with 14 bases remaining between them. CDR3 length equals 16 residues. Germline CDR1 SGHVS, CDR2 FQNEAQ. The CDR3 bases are TGTGCCAGCAGCTTAGTGGTCAGGGGAAACGGAAACACCATATATTTT. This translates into CASSLVVRGNGNTIYF.